The 5 T cell receptor beta chains below come from one sample, sequenced in a study of T cell responses to AZD1222 COVID-19 vaccine. Clones were read by immunoSEQ multiplex PCR, and TCRdb kept only the in-frame ones, dropping some. The table has roughly 150,000 clones, 75% to 90% seen once. Specimen: peripheral blood, collected on day 0 of AZD1222 vaccination. Receptors originate from an adult in good health.

The chain uses TRBV6-2 or TRBV6-3 and TRBJ2-3, with no clear D. This CDR3 has 16 amino acids. The V end lost 4 bases, the J end lost 1 base, and 15 bases lay between the germline ends. Per germline, CDR1 MNHEY and CDR2 SVGEGT. The CDR3 reads CASSCGPTDRTDTQYF. CDR3 nucleotide sequence: TGTGCCAGCAGTTGTGGACCCACCGACCGCACAGATACGCAGTATTTT.

The chain links TRBV4-1 to TRBJ2-3; no clear D. The germline CDR1 and CDR2 sequences are MGHRA and YSYEKL. This CDR3 comprises 14 residues. Trimming shortened V by 1 base and J by 6 bases, and 11 bases separated the two germline ends. CDR3 sequence: CASSQVGSWDTQYF. The CDR3 coding sequence is TGCGCCAGCAGCCAAGTTGGTTCCTGGGATACGCAGTATTTT.

V and J are TRBV4-1 and TRBJ1-6, with D possibly matching TRBD1 (5 bases). Germline V gene lookup returns CDR1 MGHRA and CDR2 YSYEKL. Trimming left V 0 bases short and J 9 bases short, with 24 bases between. CDR3 length: 19 amino acids. The CDR3 DNA reads as TGCGCCAGCAGCCAAGATCAACAGCGTCTGCCCGTGGGGGGTTCACCCCTCCACTTT. It is translated as CASSQDQQRLPVGGSPLHF.

This clone was seen more than once but under ten times. The chain employs TRBV5-1 and TRBJ1-1, with D hard to call. This CDR3 spans 12 amino acids. V was shortened by 5 bases and J by 6 bases, with 11 bases between the two germline ends. Germline V gene lookup returns CDR1 SGHRS and CDR2 YFSETQ. CDR3 sequence (DNA): TGCGCCAGCAGTATTACGGGGTCTGAAGCTTTCTTT. It specifies CASSITGSEAFF.

The V call is TRBV18, the J call TRBJ1-1, with unresolved D. Germline V gene data show CDR1 as KGHSH and CDR2 as LQKENI. V gave up 4 bases and J gave up 3 bases, with 9 bases separating them. CDR3 size: 13 residues. The CDR3 DNA follows: TGTGCCAGCTCACAGGAGATGGACACTGAAGCTTTCTTT. This codes for CASSQEMDTEAFF. Using reference TRBV18 and TRBJ1-1 for the parts outside the CDR3, the full variable domain is NAGVMQNPRHLVRRRGQEARLRCSPMKGHSHVYWYRQLPEEGLKFMVYLQKENIIDESGMPKERFSAEFPKEGPSILRIQQVVRGDSAAYFCASSQEMDTEAFFGQGTRLTVV.